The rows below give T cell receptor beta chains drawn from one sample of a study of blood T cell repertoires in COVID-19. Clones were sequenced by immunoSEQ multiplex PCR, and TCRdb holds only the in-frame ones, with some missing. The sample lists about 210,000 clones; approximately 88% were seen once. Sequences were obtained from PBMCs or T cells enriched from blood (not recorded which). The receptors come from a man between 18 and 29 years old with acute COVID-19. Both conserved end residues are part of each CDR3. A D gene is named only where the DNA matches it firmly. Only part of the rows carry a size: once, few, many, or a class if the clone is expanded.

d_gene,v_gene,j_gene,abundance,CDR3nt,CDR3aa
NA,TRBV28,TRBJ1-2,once,TGTGCCAGCAGTCCCGCTGATGGAGTCTATGGCTACACCTTC,CASSPADGVYGYTF
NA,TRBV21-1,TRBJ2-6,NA,TGTGCCAGCAGCAAAGCACCCTCCCCAGGGGCTGGGGCCAACGTCCTGACTTTC,CASSKAPSPGAGANVLTF
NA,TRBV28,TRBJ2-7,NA,TGTGCCAGCAGTTCATCGGGGGTCAACGAGCAGTACTTC,CASSSSGVNEQYF
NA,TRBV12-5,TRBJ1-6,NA,TGTGCTAGTGGTTTCTACAGGGATCATAATTCACCCCTCCACTTT,CASGFYRDHNSPLHF
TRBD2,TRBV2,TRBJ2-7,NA,TGTGCCTGCCGGCGGGAGTTGCACGAGCAGTACTTC,CACRRELHEQYF
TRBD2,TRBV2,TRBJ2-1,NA,TGTGCCAGCAGTGGGGGACTACGCAATGAGCAGTTCTTC,CASSGGLRNEQFF
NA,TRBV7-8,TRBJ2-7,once,TGTGCCAGCAGCCCGACGCTACTGACAGCCCCCTACGAGCAGTACTTC,CASSPTLLTAPYEQYF
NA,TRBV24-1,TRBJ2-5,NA,TGTGCCACCGGAGCGGGCCATGTGGAGACCCAGTACTTC,CATGAGHVETQYF
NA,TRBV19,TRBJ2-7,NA,TGTGCCAGTAGTCCCTCCTCGGGGGGCGGGAGAAACGAGCAGTACTTC,CASSPSSGGGRNEQYF
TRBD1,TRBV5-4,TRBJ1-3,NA,TGTGCCAGCAGCTTGTGGGACAGGGTTGGAAACACCATATATTTT,CASSLWDRVGNTIYF
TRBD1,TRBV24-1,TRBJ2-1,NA,TGTGCCACCAGTGTCCCGGGACAGGGGATATACAATGAGCAGTTCTTC,CATSVPGQGIYNEQFF
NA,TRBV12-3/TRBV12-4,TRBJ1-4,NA,TGTGCCAGCAGCCCAGGGCAGAATGAAAAACTGTTTTTT,CASSPGQNEKLFF
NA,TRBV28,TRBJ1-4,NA,TGTGCCAGCAGTCCGCGACGGAGGAATGAAAAACTGTTTTTT,CASSPRRRNEKLFF
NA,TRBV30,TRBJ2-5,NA,TGTGCCGGGGGGTGGAGGACCCAGTACTTC,CAGGWRTQYF
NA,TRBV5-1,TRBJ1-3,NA,TGCGCCAGCTCTCCCGACAACTCTGGAAACACCATATATTTT,CASSPDNSGNTIYF
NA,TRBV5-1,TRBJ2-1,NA,TGCGCCAGCAGCTCCGGTGAGGGGGGGTCCTACAATGAGCAGTTCTTC,CASSSGEGGSYNEQFF
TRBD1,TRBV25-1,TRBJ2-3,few,TGTGCCAGCAGCTCTCGGGACAGGGACACAGATACGCAGTATTTT,CASSSRDRDTDTQYF
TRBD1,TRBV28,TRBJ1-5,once,TGTGCCAGCAGCTACATACAGGGGGCCCGTCAGCCCCAGCATTTT,CASSYIQGARQPQHF
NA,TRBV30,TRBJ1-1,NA,TGTGCCTGGGGCCAGGCCACTGAAGCTTTCTTT,CAWGQATEAFF
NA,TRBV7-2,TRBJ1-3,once,TGTGCCGGGCGGGTGAATGGAAACACCATATATTTT,CAGRVNGNTIYF
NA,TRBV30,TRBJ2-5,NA,TGTGCCTGGAGTGGAAAGGCGGGATATCGAGAGACCCAGTACTTC,CAWSGKAGYRETQYF
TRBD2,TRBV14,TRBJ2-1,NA,TGTGCCAGCAGCCTAACCGGGGGGAGTGAGCAGTTCTTC,CASSLTGGSEQFF
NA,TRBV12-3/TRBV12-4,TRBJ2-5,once,TGTGCCAGCAGTGGAGCGGTGGAGACCCAGTACTTC,CASSGAVETQYF
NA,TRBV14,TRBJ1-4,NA,TGTGCCAGCAGCCACCTCACAGGTTTCGACAAACTGTTTTTT,CASSHLTGFDKLFF
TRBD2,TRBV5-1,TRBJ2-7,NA,TGCGCCAGCAGCTTGTCGGCGGGAGTACGCTACGAGCAGTACTTC,CASSLSAGVRYEQYF
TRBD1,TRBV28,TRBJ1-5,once,TGTGCCAGCAGTTTATCCTCGACAGGGGGCGGTCAGCCCCAGCATTTT,CASSLSSTGGGQPQHF
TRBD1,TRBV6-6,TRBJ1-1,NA,TGTGCCAGCAGTCCCGGGACAGGGGGTTATATGAACACTGAAGCTTTCTTT,CASSPGTGGYMNTEAFF
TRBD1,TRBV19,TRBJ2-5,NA,TGTGCCAGTAGTACGGGACAGGCCGACCAAGAGACCCAGTACTTC,CASSTGQADQETQYF
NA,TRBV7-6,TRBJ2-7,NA,TGTGCCAGCAGTAGCCTAATCACCTACGAGCAGTACTTC,CASSSLITYEQYF
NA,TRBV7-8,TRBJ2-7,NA,TGTGCCAGCAGCTCAACTCGCGACAATTCCTACGAGCAGTACTTC,CASSSTRDNSYEQYF
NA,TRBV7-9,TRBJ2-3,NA,TGTGCCAGCAGCTTAGCGCCGACAGTCACAGATACGCAGTATTTT,CASSLAPTVTDTQYF
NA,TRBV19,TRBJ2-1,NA,TGTGCCAGTAGGGACAGCTCCTACAATGAGCAGTTCTTC,CASRDSSYNEQFF
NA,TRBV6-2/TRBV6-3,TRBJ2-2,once,TGTGCCAGCAGTTACTCGATGATGAGAGGGAAGAACACCGGGGAGCTGTTTTTT,CASSYSMMRGKNTGELFF
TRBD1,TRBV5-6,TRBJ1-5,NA,TGTGCCAGCAGCTTGGGCAGGGGGCGAGGGCAGCCCCAGCATTTT,CASSLGRGRGQPQHF
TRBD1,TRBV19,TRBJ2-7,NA,TGTGCCAGTAGTAGGACAGGGACCAGGATTGGTAGATACGAGCAGTACTTC,CASSRTGTRIGRYEQYF
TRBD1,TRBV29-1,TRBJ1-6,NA,TGCAGCGTTGATACAGGGGGCGGATCACCCCTCCACTTT,CSVDTGGGSPLHF
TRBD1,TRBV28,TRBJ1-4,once,TGTGCCAGCGGACAGGATTCAACTAATGAAAAACTGTTTTTT,CASGQDSTNEKLFF
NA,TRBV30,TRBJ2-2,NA,TGTGCCCAGCGGGGAAACAGGGGGTACACCGGGGAGCTGTTTTTT,CAQRGNRGYTGELFF
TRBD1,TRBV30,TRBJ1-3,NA,TGTGCCTGGCTCCGGACAGGAACAACCTCTGGAAACACCATATATTTT,CAWLRTGTTSGNTIYF
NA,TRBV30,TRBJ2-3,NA,TGTGCCTGGCTTCGGACAGATACGCAGTATTTT,CAWLRTDTQYF
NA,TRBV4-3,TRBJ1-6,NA,TGCGCCAGCAGCCACGTTGAGTTCCTCAGGCCCAATTCACCCCTCCACTTT,CASSHVEFLRPNSPLHF
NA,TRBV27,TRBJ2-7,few,TGTGCCAGCAGTTTATCGGTCAGCGCTCTCTACGAGCAGTACTTC,CASSLSVSALYEQYF
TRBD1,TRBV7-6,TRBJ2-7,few,TGTGCCAGCAGTCAAGGACAGGGTGTGTCCTACGAGCAGTACTTC,CASSQGQGVSYEQYF
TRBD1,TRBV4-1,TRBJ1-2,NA,TGCGCCAGCAGCCATCCGCAGGGGGCCGAAGGCTACACCTTC,CASSHPQGAEGYTF
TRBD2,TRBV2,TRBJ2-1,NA,TGTGCCAGCAGTGAAGCTAGCGGGTACAATGAGCAGTTCTTC,CASSEASGYNEQFF
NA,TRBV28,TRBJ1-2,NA,TGTGCCAGCAGTTCCCAGGAGGGGCCTTATGGCTACACCTTC,CASSSQEGPYGYTF
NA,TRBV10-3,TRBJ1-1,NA,TGTGCCATCAGTGAGTCGCGGGGGACGTTCATGAACACTGAAGCTTTCTTT,CAISESRGTFMNTEAFF
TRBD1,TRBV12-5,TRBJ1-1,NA,TGTGCTAGTGGTTTGGTACTTGGCGGGGGGCACAGGGGCACTGAAGCTTTCTTT,CASGLVLGGGHRGTEAFF
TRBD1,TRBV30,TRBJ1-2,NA,TGTGCCTGGAGTCCAGGGACAGGGTACGGCTACACCTTC,CAWSPGTGYGYTF